A selection of T cell receptor beta chains follows, all from one sample in a study of T cell responses to AZD1222 COVID-19 vaccine. Sequencing was performed with immunoSEQ multiplex PCR; in TCRdb, only in-frame clones are kept and a portion is missing. Of about 120,000 clones listed, 70% to 90% were seen once; the top ten hold less than 2%. Here the sequenced sample was peripheral blood, taken on day 0 of AZD1222 vaccination. The receptors derive from an adult in good health. The CDR3 runs from the conserved cysteine through the conserved F or W. The order of the fields is J gene, D gene, V gene, CDR3 DNA, CDR3 protein. The D gene is left open where the match is weak.

TRBJ2-5 - TRBV11-3 TGTGCCAGCAGCTTCCGCCGGGACCAAGAGACCCAGTACTTC CASSFRRDQETQYF
TRBJ2-1 - TRBV3-1/TRBV3-2 TGTGCCAGCAGCCACGACTACAATGAGCAGTTCTTC CASSHDYNEQFF
TRBJ1-1 - TRBV28 TGTGCCAGCAGCTTCGGTGGTGCTGAAGCTTTCTTT CASSFGGAEAFF
TRBJ2-7 - TRBV29-1 TGCAGCGTTGTCCGCCGGGACACGTCTTCCTACGAGCAGTACTTC CSVVRRDTSSYEQYF
TRBJ1-2 - TRBV5-4 TGTGCCAGCACCGGGCGGGACAATAACTATGGCTACACCTTC CASTGRDNNYGYTF
TRBJ1-1 TRBD1 TRBV11-3 TGTGCCAGCAGCTTAGGAACGACAGGGTCCCACTCTGAAGCTTTCTTT CASSLGTTGSHSEAFF
TRBJ2-1 - TRBV15 TGTGCCACCAGCAGAGATTTGGGGGTCCGCTCCTACAATGAGCAGTTCTTC CATSRDLGVRSYNEQFF
TRBJ2-2 - TRBV30 TGTGCCTGGAGGAGAAGCACCAAATGGAACACCGGGGAGCTGTTTTTT CAWRRSTKWNTGELFF
TRBJ1-2 - TRBV19 TGTGCCAGTAGTATAGTCCGTGGGGACTATGGCTACACCTTC CASSIVRGDYGYTF
TRBJ2-3 TRBD2 TRBV7-3 TGTGCCAGCAGCTTAACAACGGCTAGCGGGAGGACAGATACGCAGTATTTT CASSLTTASGRTDTQYF